The present T cell receptor beta chain was sequenced within a study of cytomegalovirus exposure and HLA in healthy donors. Broader study findings: Previously analyzed data showed that most TCR beta V segments were productive at a frequency of about 90% or about 30%.

The PCR used 60 Vbeta and 13 Jbeta primers. TCRdb's copy holds only in-frame clones and misses some; the assay was immunoSEQ multiplex PCR. The data hold some 160,000 clones, with more than 65% observed a single time. V lost 4 bases and J lost 4; bases outside the gene matches: 15. Per germline, CDR1 SQVTM and CDR2 ANQGSEA. The CDR3 length is 17 residues. With respect to this clone: The antigen is undetermined.

This receptor was identified in a woman in her thirties in good health and CMV-seronegative. Source material: PBMCs. This chain uses TRBV29-1 with TRBJ2-1; 8 bases line up with TRBD1. In DNA, the CDR3 is TGCAGCGTTGTTGTGATTCGAGTTGACAGGGGATACAATGAGCAGTTCTTC. Encoded protein: CSVVVIRVDRGYNEQFF.